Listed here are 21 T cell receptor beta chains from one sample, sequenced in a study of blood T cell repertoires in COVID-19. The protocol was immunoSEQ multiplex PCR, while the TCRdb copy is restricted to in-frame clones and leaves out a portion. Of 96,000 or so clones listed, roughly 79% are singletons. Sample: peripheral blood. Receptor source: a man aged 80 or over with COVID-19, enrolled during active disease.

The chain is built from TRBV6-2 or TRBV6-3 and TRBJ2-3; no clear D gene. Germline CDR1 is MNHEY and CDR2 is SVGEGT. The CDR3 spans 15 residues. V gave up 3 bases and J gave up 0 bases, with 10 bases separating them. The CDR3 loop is CASSYPPQSTDTQYF. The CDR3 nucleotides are TGTGCCAGCAGTTATCCCCCTCAGAGCACAGATACGCAGTATTTT.

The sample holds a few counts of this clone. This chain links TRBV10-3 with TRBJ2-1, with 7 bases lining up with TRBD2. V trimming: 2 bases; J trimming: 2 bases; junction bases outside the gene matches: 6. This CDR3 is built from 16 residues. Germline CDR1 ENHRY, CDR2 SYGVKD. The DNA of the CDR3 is TGTGCCATCAGTGAGCCGGCGGGAGAGGCCTACAATGAGCAGTTCTTC. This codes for CAISEPAGEAYNEQFF.

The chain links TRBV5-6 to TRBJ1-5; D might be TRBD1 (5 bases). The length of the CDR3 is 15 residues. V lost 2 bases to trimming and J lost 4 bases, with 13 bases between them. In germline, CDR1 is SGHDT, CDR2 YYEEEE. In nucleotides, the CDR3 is TGTGCCAGCAGCTTCGGCGGGGGTCTAAATCAGCCCCAGCATTTT. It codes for CASSFGGGLNQPQHF.

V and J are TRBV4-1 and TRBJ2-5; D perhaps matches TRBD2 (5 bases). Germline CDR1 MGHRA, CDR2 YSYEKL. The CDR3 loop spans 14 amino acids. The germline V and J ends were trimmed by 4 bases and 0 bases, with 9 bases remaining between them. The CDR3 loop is CASSPGLNQETQYF. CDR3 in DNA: TGCGCCAGCAGCCCCGGACTGAACCAAGAGACCCAGTACTTC.

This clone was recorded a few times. DNA of the CDR3: TGCGCCAGCAGCTTGGCCGTTAGCGGGCCCACCTACGAGCAGTACTTC. It encodes CASSLAVSGPTYEQYF. V usage is TRBV5-1 and J usage is TRBJ2-7, with 7 bases identical to TRBD2. Germline CDR1 reads SGHRS; CDR2 reads YFSETQ. The junction had 8 bases not matched to a gene; V was cut back by 0 bases and J by 2 bases. The CDR3 contains 16 residues.

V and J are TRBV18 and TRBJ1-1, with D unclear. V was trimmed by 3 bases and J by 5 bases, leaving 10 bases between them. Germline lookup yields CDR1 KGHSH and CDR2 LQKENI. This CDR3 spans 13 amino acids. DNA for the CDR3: TGTGCCAGCTCACCCTCAGGATATACTGAAGCTTTCTTT. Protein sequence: CASSPSGYTEAFF.

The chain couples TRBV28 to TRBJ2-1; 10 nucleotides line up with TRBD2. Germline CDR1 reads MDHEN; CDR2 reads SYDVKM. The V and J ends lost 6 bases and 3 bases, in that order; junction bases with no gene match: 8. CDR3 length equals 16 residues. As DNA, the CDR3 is TGTGCCAGCAGGGTAGCGGGAGGAACATTCTACAATGAGCAGTTCTTC. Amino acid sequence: CASRVAGGTFYNEQFF.

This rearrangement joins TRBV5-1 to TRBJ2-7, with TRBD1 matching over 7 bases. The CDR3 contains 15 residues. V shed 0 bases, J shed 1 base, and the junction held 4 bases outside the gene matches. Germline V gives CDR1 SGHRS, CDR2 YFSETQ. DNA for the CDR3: TGCGCCAGCAGCTTGGGTACAGGGGTTTCCTACGAGCAGTACTTC. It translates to CASSLGTGVSYEQYF. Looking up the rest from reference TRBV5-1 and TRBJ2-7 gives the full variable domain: KAGVTQTPRYLIKTRGQQVTLSCSPISGHRSVSWYQQTPGQGLQFLFEYFSETQRNKGNFPGRFSGRQFSNSRSEMNVSTLELGDSALYLCASSLGTGVSYEQYFGPGTRLTVT.

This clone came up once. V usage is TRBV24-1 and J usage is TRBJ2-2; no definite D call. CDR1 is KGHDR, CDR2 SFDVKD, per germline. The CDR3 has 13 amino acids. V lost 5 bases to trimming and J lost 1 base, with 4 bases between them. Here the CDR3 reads CATSAGNTGELFF. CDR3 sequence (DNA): TGTGCCACCAGTGCAGGGAACACCGGGGAGCTGTTTTTT.

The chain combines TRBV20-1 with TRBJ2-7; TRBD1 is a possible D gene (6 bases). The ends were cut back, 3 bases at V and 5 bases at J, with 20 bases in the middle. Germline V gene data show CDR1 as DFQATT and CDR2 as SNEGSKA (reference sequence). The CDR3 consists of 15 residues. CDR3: CSASSLQGDQNEQYF. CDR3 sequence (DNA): TGCAGTGCTAGTTCCCTACAGGGCGATCAGAACGAGCAGTACTTC.

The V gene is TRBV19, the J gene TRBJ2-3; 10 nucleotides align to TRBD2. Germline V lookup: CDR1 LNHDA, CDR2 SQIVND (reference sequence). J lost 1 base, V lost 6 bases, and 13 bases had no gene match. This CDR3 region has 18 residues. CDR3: CASSLGLSGTSGTDTQYF. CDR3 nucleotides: TGTGCCAGTAGCTTAGGGTTAAGCGGGACTAGCGGCACAGATACGCAGTATTTT.

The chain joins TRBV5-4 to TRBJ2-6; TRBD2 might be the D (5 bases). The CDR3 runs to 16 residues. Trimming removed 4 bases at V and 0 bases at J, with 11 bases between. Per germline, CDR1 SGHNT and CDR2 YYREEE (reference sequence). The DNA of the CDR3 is TGTGCCAGCAGCCCTGGACGGGACTCTGGGGCCAACGTCCTGACTTTC. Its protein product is CASSPGRDSGANVLTF.

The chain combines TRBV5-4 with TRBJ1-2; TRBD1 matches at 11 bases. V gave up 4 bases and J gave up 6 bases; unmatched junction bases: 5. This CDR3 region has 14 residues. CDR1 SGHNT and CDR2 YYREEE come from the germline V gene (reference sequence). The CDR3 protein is CASSPRTGGNGYTF. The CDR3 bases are TGTGCCAGCAGCCCAAGGACAGGGGGCAATGGCTACACCTTC.

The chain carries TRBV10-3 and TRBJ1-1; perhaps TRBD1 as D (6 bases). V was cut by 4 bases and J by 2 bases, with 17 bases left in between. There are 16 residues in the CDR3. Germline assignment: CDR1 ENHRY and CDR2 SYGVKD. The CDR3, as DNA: TGTGCCATCAGTGGAGGGGGGGCAAGGGGTAACACTGAAGCTTTCTTT. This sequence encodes CAISGGGARGNTEAFF.

In nucleotides, the CDR3 is TGTGCCACCAGTGAGACAGGGGCTCAAGGAGGCACTGAAGCTTTCTTT. This sequence encodes CATSETGAQGGTEAFF. The chain recombines TRBV24-1 with TRBJ1-1, with 8 positions matching TRBD1. The CDR3 is 16 amino acids. With 4 bases clipped from V and 4 bases from J, the junction kept 10 bases outside the gene matches. Germline values: CDR1 KGHDR, CDR2 SFDVKD.

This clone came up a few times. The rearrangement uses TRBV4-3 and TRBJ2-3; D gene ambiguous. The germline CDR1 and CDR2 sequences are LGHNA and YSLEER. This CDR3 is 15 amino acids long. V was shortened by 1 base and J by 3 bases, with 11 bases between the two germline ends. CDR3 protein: CASSQVIKRTDTQYF. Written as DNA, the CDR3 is TGCGCCAGCAGCCAAGTAATTAAGAGAACAGATACGCAGTATTTT.

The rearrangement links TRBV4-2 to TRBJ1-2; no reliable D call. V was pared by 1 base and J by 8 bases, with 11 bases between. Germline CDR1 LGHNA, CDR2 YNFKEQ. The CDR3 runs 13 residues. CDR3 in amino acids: CASSQVSYPGYTF. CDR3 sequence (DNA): TGTGCCAGCAGCCAAGTATCCTACCCGGGCTACACCTTC.

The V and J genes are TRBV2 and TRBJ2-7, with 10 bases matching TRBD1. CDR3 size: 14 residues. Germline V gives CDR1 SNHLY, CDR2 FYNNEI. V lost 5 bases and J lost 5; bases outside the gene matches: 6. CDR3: CASSQDRGFHEQYF. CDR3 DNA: TGTGCCAGCAGTCAGGACAGGGGGTTCCACGAGCAGTACTTC.

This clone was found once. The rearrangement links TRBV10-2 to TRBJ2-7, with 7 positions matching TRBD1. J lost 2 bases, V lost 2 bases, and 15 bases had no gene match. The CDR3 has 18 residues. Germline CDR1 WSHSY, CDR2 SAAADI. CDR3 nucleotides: TGCGCCAGCAGTGAGAGCACCCTTGGACAGGCCGTGGCCTACGAGCAGTACTTC. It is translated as CASSESTLGQAVAYEQYF.

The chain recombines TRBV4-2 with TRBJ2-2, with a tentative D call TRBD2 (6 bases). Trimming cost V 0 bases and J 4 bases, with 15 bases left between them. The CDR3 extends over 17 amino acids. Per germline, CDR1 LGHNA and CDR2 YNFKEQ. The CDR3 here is CASSQDTEGFSTGELFF. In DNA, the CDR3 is TGTGCCAGCAGCCAAGATACGGAGGGGTTTTCCACCGGGGAGCTGTTTTTT.

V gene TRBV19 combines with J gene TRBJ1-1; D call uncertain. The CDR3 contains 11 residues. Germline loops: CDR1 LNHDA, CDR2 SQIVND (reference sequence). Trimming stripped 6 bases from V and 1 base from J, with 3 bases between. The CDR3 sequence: CASSWNTEAFF. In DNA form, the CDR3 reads TGTGCCAGTAGCTGGAACACTGAAGCTTTCTTT. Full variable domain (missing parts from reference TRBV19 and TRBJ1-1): DGGITQSPKYLFRKEGQNVTLSCEQNLNHDAMYWYRQDPGQGLRLIYYSQIVNDFQKGDIAEGYSVSREKKESFPLTVTSAQKNPTAFYLCASSWNTEAFFGQGTRLTVV.